This T cell receptor beta chain was recovered during a study of Graves' ophthalmopathy and Graves' hyperthyroidism. Study details: Stable hyperthyroid donors showed no ophthalmopathy during 18 months follow-up. General study findings and limits: Researchers report that a 13-signature model separated ophthalmopathy from stable hyperthyroidism, posting about 88% sensitivity and roughly 81% specificity. With a specificity of around 77% and a sensitivity of 70.59%, the model predicted ophthalmopathy progression.

With 0 bases removed from V and 5 bases from J, the gap between germline ends came to 12 bases. CDR3 length: 14 residues. CDR1 is SGDLS and CDR2 is YYNGEE in the germline V gene. Using RNA transcripts, the TCR beta CDR3 regions were amplified. An opening RT-PCR round employed HTBI primers and preceded a second-round multiplex PCR. One entry per CDR3 protein results from TCRdb running MiXCR on the multiplex PCR reads. There are about 1.2 million distinct CDR3 sequences in the sample; about 35% occur only once, and roughly 10% lies in the top ten. This clonotype has at least ten counts. The antigen remains undetermined. Enrolled hyperthyroidism patients had a new diagnosis, a duration under 2 months, and an age of 18 to 65.

The genes are TRBV9 and TRBJ2-7; the D gene is possibly TRBD2 (6 bases). The source of this sequence is an adult man with Graves' hyperthyroidism. Sequenced: peripheral blood or thyroid tissue (not recorded which). The CDR3 region has the DNA TGTGCCAGCAGCGTAGACGGGAGCATCCACGAGCAGTACTTC. This sequence encodes CASSVDGSIHEQYF. Based on the CDR3 plus reference TRBV9 and TRBJ2-7, the full variable domain is DSGVTQTPKHLITATGQRVTLRCSPRSGDLSVYWYQQSLDQGLQFLIQYYNGEERAKGNILERFSAQQFPDLHSELNLSSLELGDSALYFCASSVDGSIHEQYFGPGTRLTVT.